Each of the 2 T cell receptor beta chains below was sequenced from the same sample in a study of T cell responses to AZD1222 COVID-19 vaccine. Profiled with immunoSEQ multiplex PCR; TCRdb holds only in-frame clones, not every one. This table has about 150,000 clones, 85% to 95% appearing once. This sample comprised peripheral blood, obtained on day 0 of AZD1222 vaccination. The origin of the receptors is an adult in good health.

The CDR3 region has the DNA TGTGCCAGCAGTTACCGGACTAGCGGGAGGGATAGGGAGCAGTTCTTC. This gives the protein CASSYRTSGRDREQFF. This chain connects TRBV6-5 to TRBJ2-1; 15 bases match TRBD2. The V gene end was trimmed by 2 bases and the J gene end by 10 bases; junction bases not matched to a gene: 6. The CDR3 loop spans 16 amino acids. The germline V gene has CDR1 MNHEY and CDR2 SVGAGI.

The V gene is TRBV27, the J gene TRBJ2-1; 8 nucleotides line up with TRBD2. The CDR3 sequence is 17 residues long. The junction had 16 bases not matched to a gene; V was cut back by 4 bases and J by 8 bases. Per the germline V gene, CDR1 is MNHEY and CDR2 is SMNVEV (reference sequence). The CDR3 DNA follows: TGTGCCAGCAGTTATTTGGGGACTAGAGGCCTACGCGATGAGCAGTTCTTC. Protein product: CASSYLGTRGLRDEQFF.